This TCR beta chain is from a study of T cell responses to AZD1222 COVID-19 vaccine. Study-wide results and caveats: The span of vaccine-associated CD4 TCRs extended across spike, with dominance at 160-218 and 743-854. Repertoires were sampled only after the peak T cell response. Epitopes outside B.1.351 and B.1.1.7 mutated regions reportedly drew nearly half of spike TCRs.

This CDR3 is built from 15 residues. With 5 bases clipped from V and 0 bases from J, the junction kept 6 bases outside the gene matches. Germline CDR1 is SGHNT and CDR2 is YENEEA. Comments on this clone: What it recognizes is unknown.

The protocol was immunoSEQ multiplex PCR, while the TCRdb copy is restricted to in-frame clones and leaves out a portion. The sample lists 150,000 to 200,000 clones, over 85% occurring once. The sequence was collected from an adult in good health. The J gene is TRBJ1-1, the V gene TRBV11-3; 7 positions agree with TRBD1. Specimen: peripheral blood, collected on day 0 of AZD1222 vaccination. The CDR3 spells CASSRGGTVNTEAFF. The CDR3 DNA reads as TGTGCCAGCAGCCGAGGAGGGACAGTGAACACTGAAGCTTTCTTT.